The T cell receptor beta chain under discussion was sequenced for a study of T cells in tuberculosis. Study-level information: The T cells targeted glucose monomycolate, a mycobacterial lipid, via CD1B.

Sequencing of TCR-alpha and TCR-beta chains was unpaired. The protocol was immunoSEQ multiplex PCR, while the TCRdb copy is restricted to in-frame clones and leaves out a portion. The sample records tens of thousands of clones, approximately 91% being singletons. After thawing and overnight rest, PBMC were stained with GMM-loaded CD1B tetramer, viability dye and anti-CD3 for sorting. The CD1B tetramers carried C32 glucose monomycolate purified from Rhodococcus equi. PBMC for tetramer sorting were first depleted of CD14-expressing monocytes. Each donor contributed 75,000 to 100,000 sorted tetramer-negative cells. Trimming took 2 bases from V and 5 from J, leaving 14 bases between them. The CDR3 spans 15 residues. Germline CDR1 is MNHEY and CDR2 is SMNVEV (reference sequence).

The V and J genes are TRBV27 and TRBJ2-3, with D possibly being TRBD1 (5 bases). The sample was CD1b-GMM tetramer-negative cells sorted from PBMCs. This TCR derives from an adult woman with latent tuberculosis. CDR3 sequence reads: CASSLGGRVIDTQYF. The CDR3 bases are TGTGCCAGCAGTTTAGGCGGCAGGGTGATAGATACGCAGTATTTT.